This entry concerns a single T cell receptor (beta chain). No antigen is known for it. These data originate in a study of cytomegalovirus exposure and HLA in healthy donors. Regarding the study as a whole: Rare TCR sequences predominated, though certain public TCRs were found in many donors. Within an earlier analysis, most TCR beta V segments proved productive either about 87% or about 30% of the time. Presence/absence analyses assumed roughly uniform sequencing depth across donors, which may not hold.

Both 60 Vbeta primers and 13 Jbeta primers went into the PCR. This table comes from immunoSEQ multiplex PCR, and its TCRdb copy is limited to in-frame clones, with some not included. The data contain 120,000 or so clones, around 84% of them singletons. The germline V gene encodes CDR1 SNHLY and CDR2 FYNNEI. The CDR3 runs to 15 residues. The origin of this receptor is a man aged 18 to 30 in good health and CMV-seronegative. Sequenced input: PBMCs. This chain uses TRBV2 with TRBJ2-5, with a weak D call TRBD1 (6 bases). Near its end, the DNA agrees better with TRBJ2-7, so the J call may be wrong. The CDR3: CARAAGQQVDYEQYF. CDR3 nucleotides: TGTGCCAGAGCAGCCGGACAGCAAGTTGACTACGAGCAGTACTTC.